Each of the 23 T cell receptor beta chains below was sequenced from the same sample in a study of T cell repertoires in cytomegalovirus infection (dated by TCRdb to 2018 to 2020). Sequencing took place on an Illumina HiSeq 1500. TCRdb applied fastp at Q25 and MiXCR to the public reads, then kept only in-frame beta chains. Rows matching on CDR3 protein sequence are summarized as one entry with the most common DNA and genes. The sample records approximately 500,000 distinct CDR3 sequences, about 17% of which are singletons. Clones ranked in the top ten supply roughly 25% of the sample. The sequenced sample consisted of CD8+ T cells from PBMCs. The receptor source for this set is a human donor in good health (CMV status not recorded). Some clones in this sample may be carry-over from other donors' samples.

The genes are TRBV27 and TRBJ1-6, with unresolved D. Germline V gives CDR1 MNHEY, CDR2 SMNVEV (reference sequence). Trimming left V 8 bases short and J 6 bases short, with 8 bases between. The CDR3 has 12 residues. The CDR3 sequence: CASGPPNSPLHF. Written as DNA, the CDR3 is TGTGCCAGCGGGCCCCCTAATTCACCCCTCCACTTT.

This clonotype has a handful of counts. The chain is built from TRBV7-9 and TRBJ2-7; D is uncertain. The CDR3 covers 13 residues. In germline, CDR1 is SEHNR, CDR2 FQNEAQ (reference sequence). V shed 5 bases and J shed 7 bases, with 15 bases lying between them. The CDR3 is CASSQDPRFEQYF. The CDR3 DNA sequence: TGTGCCAGCAGCCAGGACCCCCGATTTGAGCAGTACTTC.

The chain has TRBV14 and TRBJ1-2; 9 bases line up with TRBD1. V lost 0 bases to trimming and J lost 8 bases; unmatched junction nucleotides: 4. CDR1 and CDR2 from the germline V gene are SGHDN and FVKESK. The CDR3 has 14 residues. The CDR3 region has the DNA TGTGCCAGCAGCCAAGAGACAGGGGGGAAAGGCTACACCTTC. This encodes CASSQETGGKGYTF.

Only a few counts were recorded for this clonotype. V gene TRBV27 combines with J gene TRBJ2-5; the D gene could be TRBD1 or TRBD2 (6 bases each). Germline CDR1 and CDR2: MNHEY and SMNVEV (reference sequence). This CDR3 comprises 13 residues. Between the trimmed V and J ends, which lost 9 bases and 4 bases, there was a span of 15 bases. This CDR3 is CASQNGGPETQYF. The CDR3 coding sequence is TGTGCCAGTCAAAACGGGGGCCCAGAGACCCAGTACTTC.

Ten or more counts support this clonotype. The J gene is TRBJ2-1, the V gene TRBV12-3 or TRBV12-4; D is undetermined. This CDR3 contains 12 residues. Trimming removed 2 bases from V and 7 bases from J, with 6 bases in between. The CDR3 bases are TGTGCCAGCAGTTTAATAAATAATGAGCAGTTCTTC. Translated: CASSLINNEQFF.

Notes on this clonotype: A much larger clone is a single base away; this may be a read error. The chain is built from TRBV11-2 and TRBJ2-3; D might be TRBD2 (5 bases). The CDR3 is 14 residues long. V was trimmed by 6 bases and J by 7 bases, leaving 17 bases between them. In germline, CDR1 is SGHAT, CDR2 FQNNGV. CDR3 residues: CASSLPGERHTQYF. CDR3 DNA: TGTGCCAGCAGTTTGCCCGGGGAGAGACATACGCAGTATTTT.

Ten or more counts support this clonotype. The chain uses TRBV7-8 and TRBJ2-2; D uncertain. Germline V CDR1 and CDR2: SGHVS, FQNEAQ. V was trimmed by 5 bases and J by 4 bases, leaving 23 bases between them. The CDR3 covers 18 residues. The CDR3 sequence: CASSPALGGARVTGELFF. In DNA form, the CDR3 reads TGTGCCAGCAGCCCCGCGTTGGGCGGAGCGCGTGTCACCGGGGAGCTGTTTTTT.

This clonotype was picked up many times. The chain is built from TRBV11-2 and TRBJ2-7, with a tentative D call TRBD1 (5 bases). This CDR3 comprises 16 residues. V shed 7 bases and J shed 3 bases, with 22 bases lying between them. Per germline, CDR1 SGHAT and CDR2 FQNNGV. The chain's CDR3 is CASTSWGPYDRYEQYF. DNA for the CDR3: TGTGCCAGCACTTCGTGGGGCCCGTACGATCGCTACGAGCAGTACTTC.

This clonotype was counted a few times. V is TRBV6-5 and J is TRBJ2-7; TRBD2 matches at 8 bases. Germline V gives CDR1 MNHEY, CDR2 SVGAGI. The CDR3 extends over 14 amino acids. Trimming took 3 bases from V and 2 from J; bases not matched to a gene: 3. The CDR3 DNA reads TGTGCCAGCAGTTATAGCGGGATTACCTACGAGCAGTACTTC. Its protein product is CASSYSGITYEQYF.

This clonotype was detected ten times or more. The chain recombines TRBV7-8 with TRBJ2-3; 11 nucleotides match TRBD2. This CDR3 spans 16 amino acids. The V gene's germline CDR1 is SGHVS and CDR2 FQNEAQ. The trim removed 4 bases at V and 4 bases at J, leaving 7 bases unmatched. The CDR3 reads CASSSIAGGSADTQYF. The CDR3 DNA reads TGTGCCAGCAGCTCCATAGCGGGGGGGAGTGCAGATACGCAGTATTTT.

This clonotype was seen many times. The CDR3 loop reads CASSLRLAGGSSYNEQFF. The CDR3 nucleotides read TGTGCCAGCAGCTTGAGACTAGCGGGAGGCAGCTCCTACAATGAGCAGTTCTTC. This chain connects TRBV7-8 to TRBJ2-1; 13 positions match TRBD2. Germline CDR1 and CDR2: SGHVS and FQNEAQ. Germline trimming cut 3 bases from V and 0 bases from J; bases unmatched to any gene: 5. The CDR3 is made up of 18 amino acids.

This clonotype has ten or more counts. The gene calls are TRBV7-6 and TRBJ2-1, with 12 bases lining up with TRBD2. Germline loops: CDR1 SGHVS, CDR2 FNYEAQ. Trimming took 4 bases from V and 12 from J; bases not matched to a gene: 16. CDR3 length: 17 amino acids. DNA of the CDR3: TGTGCCAGCAGCTCCCCCCCCGGGACTAGCGGGCCTCCGCGGCAGTTCTTC. It specifies CASSSPPGTSGPPRQFF.

The rearrangement links TRBV6-5 to TRBJ2-5; 8 nucleotides line up with TRBD2. V shed 4 bases and J 9 bases; nucleotides not matched to a gene: 7. CDR1 is MNHEY, CDR2 SVGAGI, per germline. This CDR3 has 13 residues. DNA of the CDR3: TGTGCCAGCAGTTTGGACCCACTAGCGGCCCAGTACTTC. The encoded protein is CASSLDPLAAQYF.

This clonotype was seen many times. The rearrangement uses TRBV7-8 and TRBJ1-5; D is ambiguous. Germline V lookup: CDR1 SGHVS, CDR2 FQNEAQ. This CDR3 is 15 amino acids long. The ends were cut back, 1 base at V and 3 bases at J, with 10 bases in the middle. Written as DNA, the CDR3 is TGTGCCAGCAGCTTAGGGGGAGTTACCAATCAGCCCCAGCATTTT. It translates to CASSLGGVTNQPQHF.

At least ten counts were recorded for this clonotype. The chain is built from TRBV11-3 and TRBJ2-6; D uncertain. V was shortened by 5 bases and J by 0 bases, with 8 bases between the two germline ends. This CDR3 spans 15 amino acids. The germline gives CDR1 SGHNT, CDR2 YENEEA. This CDR3 reads CASSPTGSGANVLTF. CDR3 nucleotide sequence: TGTGCCAGCAGCCCTACTGGCTCTGGGGCCAACGTCCTGACTTTC.

The chain couples TRBV3-1 to TRBJ2-1, with 11 bases matching TRBD2. The germline V gene has CDR1 LGHDT and CDR2 YNNKEL (reference sequence). Germline trimming cut 0 bases from V and 8 bases from J; bases unmatched to any gene: 6. This CDR3 comprises 16 residues. The CDR3 DNA is TGTGCCAGCAGCCAAGATAGCGGGGGGGCCATCTATGAGCAGTTCTTC. Protein sequence: CASSQDSGGAIYEQFF.

This clonotype was picked up many times. The chain couples TRBV7-9 to TRBJ2-1, with D perhaps given as TRBD1 or TRBD2 (5 bases each). The V gene lost 5 bases and the J gene lost 8 bases, with 16 bases spanning the gap. There are 14 residues in the CDR3. CDR1 and CDR2 (germline): SEHNR, FQNEAQ (reference sequence). This CDR3 is CASSISDGTDEQFF. CDR3 bases: TGTGCCAGCAGCATCTCGGACGGGACGGATGAGCAGTTCTTC. The whole variable domain, remainder taken from reference TRBV7-9 and TRBJ2-1, is DTGVSQNPRHKITKRGQNVTFRCDPISEHNRLYWYRQTLGQGPEFLTYFQNEAQLEKSRLLSDRFSAERPKGSFSTLEIQRTEQGDSAMYLCASSISDGTDEQFFGPGTRLTVL.

This clonotype has more than one count but fewer than ten. The gene calls are TRBV29-1 and TRBJ1-1; TRBD1 matches 7 bases. This CDR3 contains 11 residues. Germline V lookup: CDR1 SQVTM, CDR2 ANQGSEA. The ends lost 7 bases at V and 8 bases at J; junction bases unmatched: 7. The CDR3 protein is CSAPTGKEAFF. For the CDR3, the DNA is TGCAGCGCTCCGACAGGGAAAGAAGCTTTCTTT.

This clonotype was seen many times. The chain joins TRBV12-3 or TRBV12-4 to TRBJ2-6; no firm D call. CDR3 length equals 15 residues. V was shortened by 3 bases and J by 1 base, with 7 bases between the two germline ends. The CDR3 protein is CASSLLFSGANVLTF. Written as DNA, the CDR3 is TGTGCCAGCAGTTTGCTCTTTTCTGGGGCCAACGTCCTGACTTTC.

The genes are TRBV10-2 and TRBJ2-7, with D perhaps TRBD2 (6 bases). CDR1 WSHSY and CDR2 SAAADI come from the germline V gene. The length of the CDR3 is 13 residues. Trimming removed 2 bases at V and 3 bases at J, with 8 bases between. The CDR3 DNA reads TGCGCCAGCAGTGAGGGAGGGGTCTACGAGCAGTACTTC. Translating gives CASSEGGVYEQYF.

This clonotype was found many times. The J gene is TRBJ2-7, the V gene TRBV28, with TRBD1 matching over 8 bases. The CDR3 totals 15 residues. Per the germline V gene, CDR1 is MDHEN and CDR2 is SYDVKM. After removal of 8 bases from V and 2 bases from J, the junction contained 11 bases not matched to a gene. The CDR3 reads CASSTTRDRTYEQYF. Written as DNA, the CDR3 is TGTGCCAGCTCGACCACTCGGGACAGGACCTACGAGCAGTACTTC.

This clonotype showed up just once. One base away lies a much larger clone, so this may be a sequencing read error. The chain recombines TRBV7-8 with TRBJ1-1; D gene unclear. CDR3 length: 12 residues. Trimming cost V 5 bases and J 11 bases, with 15 bases left between them. The germline V gene encodes CDR1 SGHVS and CDR2 FQNEAQ. The CDR3 coding sequence is TGTGCCAGCAGCGCTGGAACCCATGGGGCTTTCTTT. Encoded protein: CASSAGTHGAFF.

In this sample, this clonotype turned up a few times. The V and J genes are TRBV6-4 and TRBJ1-5; maybe TRBD1 (6 bases). Trimming shortened V by 0 bases and J by 7 bases, and 13 bases separated the two germline ends. CDR3 length equals 15 residues. Per germline, CDR1 MRHNA and CDR2 SNTAGT. The chain's CDR3 is CASSDSLDRAQPQHF. CDR3 DNA: TGTGCCAGCAGTGACTCTTTGGACAGAGCCCAGCCCCAGCATTTT.